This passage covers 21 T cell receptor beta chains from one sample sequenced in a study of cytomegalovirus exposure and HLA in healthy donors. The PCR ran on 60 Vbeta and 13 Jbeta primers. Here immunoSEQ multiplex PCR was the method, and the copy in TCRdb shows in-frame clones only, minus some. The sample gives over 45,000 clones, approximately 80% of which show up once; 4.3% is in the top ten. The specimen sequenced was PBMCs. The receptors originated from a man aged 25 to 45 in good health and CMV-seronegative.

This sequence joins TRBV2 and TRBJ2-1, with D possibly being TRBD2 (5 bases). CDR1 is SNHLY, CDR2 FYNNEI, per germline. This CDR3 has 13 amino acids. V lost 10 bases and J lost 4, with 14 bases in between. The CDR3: CATEDGVYNEQFF. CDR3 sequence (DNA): TGTGCCACCGAGGACGGGGTGTACAATGAGCAGTTCTTC.

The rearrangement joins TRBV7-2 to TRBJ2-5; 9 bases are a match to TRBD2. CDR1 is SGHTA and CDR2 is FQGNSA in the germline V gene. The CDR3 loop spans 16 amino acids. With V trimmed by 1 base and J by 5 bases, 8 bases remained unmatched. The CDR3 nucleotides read TGTGCCAGCAGCTTAGATGGGCTAGCGGGGCGGGAGACCCAGTACTTC. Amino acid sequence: CASSLDGLAGRETQYF.

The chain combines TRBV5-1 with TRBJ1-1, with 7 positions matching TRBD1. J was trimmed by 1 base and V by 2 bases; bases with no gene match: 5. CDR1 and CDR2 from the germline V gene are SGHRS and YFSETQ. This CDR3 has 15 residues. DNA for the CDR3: TGCGCCAGCAGCTTCCGGACAGGACCGAACACTGAAGCTTTCTTT. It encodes CASSFRTGPNTEAFF. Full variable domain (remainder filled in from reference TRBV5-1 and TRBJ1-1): KAGVTQTPRYLIKTRGQQVTLSCSPISGHRSVSWYQQTPGQGLQFLFEYFSETQRNKGNFPGRFSGRQFSNSRSEMNVSTLELGDSALYLCASSFRTGPNTEAFFGQGTRLTVV.

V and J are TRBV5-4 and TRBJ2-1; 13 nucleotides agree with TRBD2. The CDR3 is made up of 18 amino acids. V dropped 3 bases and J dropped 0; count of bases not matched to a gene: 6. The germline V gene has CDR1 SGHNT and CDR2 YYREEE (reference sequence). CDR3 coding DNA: TGTGCCAGCAGCTCGGGACTAGCGGGAAGGTCCTCCTACAATGAGCAGTTCTTC. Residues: CASSSGLAGRSSYNEQFF.

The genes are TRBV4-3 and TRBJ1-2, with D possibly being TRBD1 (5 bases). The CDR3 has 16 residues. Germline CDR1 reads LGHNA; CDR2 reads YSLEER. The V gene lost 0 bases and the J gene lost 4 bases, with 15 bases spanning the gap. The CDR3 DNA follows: TGCGCCAGCAGCCAAGATCGGGGCGGGGCCCTCTATGGCTACACCTTC. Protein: CASSQDRGGALYGYTF.

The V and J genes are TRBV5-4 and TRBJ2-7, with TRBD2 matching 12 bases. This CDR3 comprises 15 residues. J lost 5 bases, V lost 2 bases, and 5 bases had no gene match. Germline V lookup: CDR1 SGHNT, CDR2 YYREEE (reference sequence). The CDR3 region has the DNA TGTGCCAGCAGCTTAACTAGCGGGGGGCTAGACGAGCAGTACTTC. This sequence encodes CASSLTSGGLDEQYF.

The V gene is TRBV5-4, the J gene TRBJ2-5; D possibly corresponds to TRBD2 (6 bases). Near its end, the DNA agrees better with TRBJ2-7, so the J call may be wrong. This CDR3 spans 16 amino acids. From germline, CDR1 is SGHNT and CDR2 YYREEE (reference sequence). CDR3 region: CASSLEGLANSYEQYF. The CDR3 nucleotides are TGTGCCAGCAGCTTGGAGGGGCTAGCGAACTCCTACGAGCAGTACTTC.

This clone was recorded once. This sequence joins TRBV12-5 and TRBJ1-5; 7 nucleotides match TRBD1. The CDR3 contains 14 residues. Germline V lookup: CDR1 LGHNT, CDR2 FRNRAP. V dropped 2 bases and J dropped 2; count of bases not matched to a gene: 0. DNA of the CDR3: TGTGCTAGTGGTTTGACAGGGGGCAATCAGCCCCAGCATTTT. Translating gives CASGLTGGNQPQHF.

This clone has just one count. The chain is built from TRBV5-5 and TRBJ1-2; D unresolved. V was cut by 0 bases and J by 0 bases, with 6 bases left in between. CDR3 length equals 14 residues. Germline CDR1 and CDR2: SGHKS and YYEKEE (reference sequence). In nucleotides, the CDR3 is TGTGCCAGCAGCTTGGGGGGAGCTAACTATGGCTACACCTTC. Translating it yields CASSLGGANYGYTF.

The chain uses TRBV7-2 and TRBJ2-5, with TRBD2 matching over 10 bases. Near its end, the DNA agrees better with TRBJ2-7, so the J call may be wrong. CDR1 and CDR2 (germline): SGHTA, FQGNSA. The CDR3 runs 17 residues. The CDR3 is CASSLQGLAGDPYEQYF. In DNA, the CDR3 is TGTGCCAGCAGCTTACAGGGGCTAGCGGGAGACCCCTACGAGCAGTACTTC.

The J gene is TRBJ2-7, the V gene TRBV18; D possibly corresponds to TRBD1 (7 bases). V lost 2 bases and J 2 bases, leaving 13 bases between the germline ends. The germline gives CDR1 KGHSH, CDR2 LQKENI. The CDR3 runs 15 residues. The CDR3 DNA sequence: TGTGCCAGCTCACCAGGGCAGGGGGGCCCCTACGAGCAGTACTTC. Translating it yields CASSPGQGGPYEQYF.

The CDR3 loop is CASSQDPSGGLYTDTQYF. CDR3 nucleotides: TGTGCCAGCAGCCAAGACCCTAGCGGGGGGCTATACACAGATACGCAGTATTTT. The chain is built from TRBV4-2 and TRBJ2-3, with 11 bases that match TRBD2. Trimming at V came to 0 bases and at J to 2 bases, leaving 7 bases not matched to a gene. CDR1 is LGHNA and CDR2 is YNFKEQ in the germline V gene. This CDR3 region has 18 residues.

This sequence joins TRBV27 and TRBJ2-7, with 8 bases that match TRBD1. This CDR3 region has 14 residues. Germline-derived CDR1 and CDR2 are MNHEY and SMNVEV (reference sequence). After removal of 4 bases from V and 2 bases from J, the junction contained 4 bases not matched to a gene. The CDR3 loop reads CASSSWDRTYEQYF. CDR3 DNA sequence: TGTGCCAGCAGTTCATGGGACAGGACCTACGAGCAGTACTTC.

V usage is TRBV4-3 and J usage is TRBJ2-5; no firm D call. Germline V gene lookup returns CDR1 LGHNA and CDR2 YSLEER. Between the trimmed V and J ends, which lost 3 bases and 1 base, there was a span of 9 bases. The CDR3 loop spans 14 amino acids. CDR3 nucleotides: TGCGCCAGCAGCCACGTCGTTAGCCAAGAGACCCAGTACTTC. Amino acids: CASSHVVSQETQYF.

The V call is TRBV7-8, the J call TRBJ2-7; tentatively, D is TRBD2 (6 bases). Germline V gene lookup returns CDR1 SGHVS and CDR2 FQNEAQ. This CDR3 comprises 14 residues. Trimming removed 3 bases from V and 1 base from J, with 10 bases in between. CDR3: CASSFVGTSYEQYF. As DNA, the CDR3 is TGTGCCAGCAGCTTCGTCGGGACTTCCTACGAGCAGTACTTC.

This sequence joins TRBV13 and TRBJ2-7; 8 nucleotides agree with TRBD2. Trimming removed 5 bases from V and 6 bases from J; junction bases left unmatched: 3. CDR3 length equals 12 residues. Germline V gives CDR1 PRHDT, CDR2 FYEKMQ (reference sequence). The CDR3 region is CASSPGTSEQYF. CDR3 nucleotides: TGTGCCAGCAGCCCCGGGACTAGCGAGCAGTACTTC.

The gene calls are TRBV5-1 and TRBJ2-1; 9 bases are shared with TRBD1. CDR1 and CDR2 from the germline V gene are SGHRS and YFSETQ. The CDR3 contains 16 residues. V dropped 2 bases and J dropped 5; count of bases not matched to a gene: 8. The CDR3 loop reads CASSFGTGRGDNEQFF. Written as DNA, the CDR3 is TGCGCCAGCAGCTTTGGGACAGGGAGGGGAGACAATGAGCAGTTCTTC. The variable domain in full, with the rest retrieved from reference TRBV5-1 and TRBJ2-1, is KAGVTQTPRYLIKTRGQQVTLSCSPISGHRSVSWYQQTPGQGLQFLFEYFSETQRNKGNFPGRFSGRQFSNSRSEMNVSTLELGDSALYLCASSFGTGRGDNEQFFGPGTRLTVL.

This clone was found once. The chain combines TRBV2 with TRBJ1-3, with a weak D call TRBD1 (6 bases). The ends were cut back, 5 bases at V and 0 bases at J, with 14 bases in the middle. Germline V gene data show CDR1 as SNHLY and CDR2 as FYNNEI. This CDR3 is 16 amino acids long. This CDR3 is CASSPRTDYSGNTIYF. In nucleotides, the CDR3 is TGTGCCAGCAGTCCTCGGACAGATTACTCTGGAAACACCATATATTTT.

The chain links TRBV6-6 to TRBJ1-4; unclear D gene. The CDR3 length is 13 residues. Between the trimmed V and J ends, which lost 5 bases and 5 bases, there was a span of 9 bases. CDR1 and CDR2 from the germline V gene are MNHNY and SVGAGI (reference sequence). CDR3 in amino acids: CASSIRRNEKLFF. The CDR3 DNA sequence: TGTGCCAGCAGTATCAGGAGGAATGAAAAACTGTTTTTT.

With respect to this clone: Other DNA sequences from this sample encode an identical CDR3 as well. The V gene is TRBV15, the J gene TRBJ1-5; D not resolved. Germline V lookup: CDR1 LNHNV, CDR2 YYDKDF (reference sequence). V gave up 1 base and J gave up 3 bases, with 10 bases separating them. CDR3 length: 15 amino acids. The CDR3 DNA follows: TGTGCCACCAGCAGAGCTGGGAGGGACAATCAGCCCCAGCATTTT. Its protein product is CATSRAGRDNQPQHF.

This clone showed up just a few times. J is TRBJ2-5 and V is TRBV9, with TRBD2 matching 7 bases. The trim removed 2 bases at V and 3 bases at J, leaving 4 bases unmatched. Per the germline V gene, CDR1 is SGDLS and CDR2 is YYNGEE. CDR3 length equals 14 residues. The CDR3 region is CASSVGLAEETQYF. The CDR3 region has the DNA TGTGCCAGCAGCGTGGGCCTAGCGGAAGAGACCCAGTACTTC.